Listed below are T cell receptor beta chains from one sample, sequenced in a study of CD8 T cells in ankylosing spondylitis. TCRdb reprocessed the 5' RACE reads with MiXCR, giving one entry per CDR3 protein. The sample consists of around 140,000 distinct CDR3 sequences, roughly 15% of them appearing once. The sequenced material came from blood, either unsorted or a sorted T cell fraction (not recorded which). Source of these receptors: a male donor with ankylosing spondylitis. Each CDR3 is given without its conserved first and last residue. D genes are given only for firm matches.

d_gene	v_gene	CDR3aa
-	TRBV4-1	ASSFSPGASEKLF
TRBD1	TRBV2	ASSEPGTEIYNEQF
TRBD1	TRBV20-1	SATGTGTYEQY
TRBD2	TRBV28	ASRPRTSGYEQY
TRBD2	TRBV7-9	ASSPFGAGEADTQY
-	TRBV29-1	SAPRRVVNEQF
-	TRBV5-1	ASREGPTEAF
-	TRBV9	ASSEGLTVNTEAF
-	TRBV4-2	ASSQAGTYTGELF
TRBD1	TRBV12-3/TRBV12-4	ASRYQGAFTEAF
-	TRBV20-1	SARDEGSRINQPQH
TRBD2	TRBV29-1	SVIGWTSGSISSYEQY
-	TRBV2	ASSESWVGELF
TRBD1	TRBV6-5	ASSYFDRGGSPLH
TRBD2	TRBV12-3/TRBV12-4	ASTQRGSGSTGELF
TRBD1	TRBV19	ASGGQSADTGELF
-	TRBV27	ASTYGETQY
TRBD2	TRBV4-1	ASSPGTRGYNEQF
-	TRBV6-1	ASSEPRRSSYEQY
-	TRBV12-3/TRBV12-4	ASSYGIYGYT
TRBD2	TRBV4-1	ASSQEGLERNYNEQF
-	TRBV20-1	SARVSGSSNEQF
TRBD2	TRBV7-9	ASTSPESGSSYEQY
-	TRBV20-1	SARSHILYEQY
TRBD1	TRBV25-1	ASSGAVGQGDSGNTIY
TRBD2	TRBV7-2	ASSLGLARSYEQY